These T cell receptor beta chains were read from a single sample in a study of blood T cell repertoires in COVID-19. Produced via immunoSEQ multiplex PCR; TCRdb's table is partial and in-frame only. Of roughly 430,000 clones in the sample, roughly 90% were seen once. Source material: PBMCs or T cells enriched from blood (not recorded which). Source of these receptors: a woman aged 40 to 50 with acute COVID-19. Both conserved end residues are part of each CDR3. Size is stated for part of the rows, as once, few or many counts, or as a class when the clone is expanded.

abundance: .
j_gene: TRBJ1-2
v_gene: TRBV20-1
CDR3aa: CAVTRDYGYTF

abundance: .
j_gene: TRBJ1-5
v_gene: TRBV12-3/TRBV12-4
CDR3aa: CASGQAGQPQHF

abundance: .
j_gene: TRBJ2-5
v_gene: TRBV9
CDR3aa: CASSVDKGAGETQYF

abundance: .
j_gene: TRBJ2-7
v_gene: TRBV5-1
CDR3aa: CASSLETGIYEQYF

abundance: once
j_gene: TRBJ2-5
v_gene: TRBV3-1/TRBV3-2
CDR3aa: CASSRAGQETQYF

abundance: .
j_gene: TRBJ1-2
v_gene: TRBV5-1
CDR3aa: CASSTGNYGYTF

abundance: .
j_gene: TRBJ2-7
v_gene: TRBV4-2
CDR3aa: CASSQESGYEQYF

abundance: .
j_gene: TRBJ1-2
v_gene: TRBV5-8
CDR3aa: CASSSVTLAYGYTF

abundance: .
j_gene: TRBJ2-5
v_gene: TRBV18
CDR3aa: CASLQAEETQYF

abundance: .
j_gene: TRBJ2-1
v_gene: TRBV5-6
CDR3aa: CASSLEIGGSYNEQFF

abundance: .
j_gene: TRBJ2-7
v_gene: TRBV2
CDR3aa: CASTPRVGATNYEQYF

abundance: .
j_gene: TRBJ2-3
v_gene: TRBV29-1
CDR3aa: CSVRGTDTQYF

abundance: .
j_gene: TRBJ1-2
v_gene: TRBV5-6
CDR3aa: CASSPGFNYGYTF

abundance: .
j_gene: TRBJ2-2
v_gene: TRBV6-5
CDR3aa: CASSPGTANTGELFF

abundance: few
j_gene: TRBJ2-2
v_gene: TRBV6-2/TRBV6-3
CDR3aa: CASSLHTGELFF

abundance: .
j_gene: TRBJ1-1
v_gene: TRBV10-3
CDR3aa: CARTEAFF

abundance: .
j_gene: TRBJ1-4
v_gene: TRBV29-1
CDR3aa: CSVGQGPEKLFF

abundance: .
j_gene: TRBJ2-6
v_gene: TRBV10-3
CDR3aa: CAISGPNSGANVLTF

abundance: .
j_gene: TRBJ1-2
v_gene: TRBV2
CDR3aa: CASRSLGQGIADYGYTF

abundance: .
j_gene: TRBJ2-4
v_gene: TRBV11-3
CDR3aa: CASSLGQENIQYF

abundance: .
j_gene: TRBJ1-2
v_gene: TRBV10-1
CDR3aa: CASSGDSNYGYTF

abundance: .
j_gene: TRBJ1-6
v_gene: TRBV5-1
CDR3aa: CASSLDRGGSPLHF

abundance: .
j_gene: TRBJ2-1
v_gene: TRBV18
CDR3aa: CASSPLAGEPVQQFF

abundance: .
j_gene: TRBJ2-1
v_gene: TRBV5-6
CDR3aa: CASSLFGTVEGSYNEQFF

abundance: .
j_gene: TRBJ2-7
v_gene: TRBV4-1
CDR3aa: CASSQTRGIDEQYF

abundance: .
j_gene: TRBJ1-6
v_gene: TRBV27
CDR3aa: CASSFVLGSYNSPLHF

abundance: .
j_gene: TRBJ2-1
v_gene: TRBV10-3
CDR3aa: CAIRKDRGWDNEQFF

abundance: few
j_gene: TRBJ1-2
v_gene: TRBV5-1
CDR3aa: CASSPGTGGAYGYTF

abundance: .
j_gene: TRBJ2-1
v_gene: TRBV5-6
CDR3aa: CASTPWGGSYNEQFF

abundance: few
j_gene: TRBJ1-1
v_gene: TRBV7-9
CDR3aa: CASSPRGNTEAFF

abundance: once
j_gene: TRBJ1-1
v_gene: TRBV30
CDR3aa: CAWDPDRGAGTEAFF

abundance: .
j_gene: TRBJ2-3
v_gene: TRBV5-1
CDR3aa: CASSLERGGSTDTQYF

abundance: .
j_gene: TRBJ1-4
v_gene: TRBV27
CDR3aa: CASSTTGFNEKLFF

abundance: few
j_gene: TRBJ1-1
v_gene: TRBV11-2
CDR3aa: CASSLRYRAEAFF

abundance: .
j_gene: TRBJ1-5
v_gene: TRBV6-5
CDR3aa: CASRAATGLYQPQHF

abundance: .
j_gene: TRBJ2-1
v_gene: TRBV9
CDR3aa: CASSAQEGSYNEQFF

abundance: .
j_gene: TRBJ1-6
v_gene: TRBV13
CDR3aa: CASSIGQGYNSPLHF

abundance: .
j_gene: TRBJ1-5
v_gene: TRBV9
CDR3aa: CASSPGQGRQPQHF

abundance: .
j_gene: TRBJ1-2
v_gene: TRBV19
CDR3aa: CASSLHGDYGYTF

abundance: .
j_gene: TRBJ1-5
v_gene: TRBV18
CDR3aa: CASSPGGDGQPQHF